This entry lists 30 T cell receptor beta chains sequenced from one sample in a study of blood T cells in healthy people across ages. The use of a sample-barcoded 5' primer and a J-beta primer mix characterized a second PCR of roughly 6 to 11 cycles. Using its own MiXCR run on the 5' RACE reads, TCRdb lists one record per CDR3 protein. Seen here are about 1,600,000 distinct CDR3 sequences, 35% to 45% observed once, and the top ten hold 7.9%. The specimen sequenced was blood. These receptors were obtained from a woman between 18 and 29 years old in good health.

This clonotype was seen only a few times. The chain joins TRBV20-1 to TRBJ2-6; D not certain. Germline values: CDR1 DFQATT, CDR2 SNEGSKA (reference sequence). V lost 7 bases, J lost 4 bases, and 5 bases lay in between. This CDR3 has 11 amino acids. Here the CDR3 reads CSVEGANVLTF. CDR3 nucleotide sequence: TGCAGTGTGGAGGGGGCCAACGTCCTGACTTTC.

In this sample, this clonotype turned up a few times. One end of the junction varies from germline; a read error may be responsible. J is TRBJ1-4 and V is TRBV5-1; possibly TRBD1 for D (5 bases). In germline, CDR1 is SGHRS, CDR2 YFSETQ. The CDR3 is 11 residues long. CDR3 in DNA: TGTGCCAGCAGCCAGGGCTATCAGAAGTATTTT. Its translation: CASSQGYQKYF.

The chain recombines TRBV6-1 with TRBJ1-5; D is ambiguous. The CDR3 runs 13 residues. Germline V gene lookup returns CDR1 MNHNS and CDR2 SASEGT. Trimming cost V 7 bases and J 0 bases, with 7 bases left between them. The CDR3 DNA follows: TGTGCCAGCAAGCACGATAGCAATCAGCCCCAGCATTTT. Translating it yields CASKHDSNQPQHF.

The chain couples TRBV6-5 to TRBJ1-1; D remains unclear. V was trimmed by 0 bases and J by 4 bases, leaving 15 bases between them. CDR1 is MNHEY and CDR2 is SVGAGI in the germline V gene. The CDR3 loop spans 16 amino acids. The CDR3 spells CASSYSNAGGGTEAFF. The CDR3 coding sequence is TGTGCCAGCAGTTACTCGAACGCGGGAGGCGGCACTGAAGCTTTCTTT.

J is TRBJ2-1 and V is TRBV5-1, with 8 bases lining up with TRBD2. The germline CDR1 and CDR2 sequences are SGHRS and YFSETQ. CDR3 size: 16 residues. With 2 bases clipped from V and 6 bases from J, the junction kept 10 bases outside the gene matches. CDR3 protein: CASSFGTSPSVNEQFF. In DNA, the CDR3 is TGCGCCAGCAGCTTCGGGACTAGTCCGTCGGTCAATGAGCAGTTCTTC. Supplemented by reference TRBV5-1 and TRBJ2-1, the full variable domain reads KAGVTQTPRYLIKTRGQQVTLSCSPISGHRSVSWYQQTPGQGLQFLFEYFSETQRNKGNFPGRFSGRQFSNSRSEMNVSTLELGDSALYLCASSFGTSPSVNEQFFGPGTRLTVL.

V usage is TRBV5-1 and J usage is TRBJ2-6; D unresolved. The CDR3 totals 14 residues. Trimming took off 1 base at V and 4 bases at J, with 6 bases between the two ends. Germline CDR1 and CDR2: SGHRS and YFSETQ. The CDR3 spells CASSLSQGANVLTF. The CDR3, as DNA: TGCGCCAGCAGCTTGAGCCAGGGGGCCAACGTCCTGACTTTC.

The chain employs TRBV7-3 and TRBJ2-3; TRBD2 agrees at 7 bases. The V gene end was trimmed by 1 base and the J gene end by 6 bases; junction bases not matched to a gene: 13. CDR3 length equals 17 residues. Germline assignment: CDR1 SGHTA and CDR2 FQGTGA. CDR3 protein: CASSLSGSGPFGDTQYF. The CDR3 DNA sequence: TGTGCCAGCAGCTTAAGTGGTAGCGGGCCCTTCGGCGATACGCAGTATTTT.

Comments on this clonotype: A much larger clone is a single base away; this may be a read error. This chain links TRBV13 with TRBJ2-7, with TRBD1 matching over 8 bases. The V gene's germline CDR1 is PRHDT and CDR2 FYEKMQ (reference sequence). CDR3 size: 13 residues. CDR3: CVSSPRQGNEQYF. The DNA for the CDR3 is TGTGTCAGCAGCCCACGACAGGGGAACGAGCAGTACTTC.

This clonotype was seen only a few times. The chain couples TRBV24-1 to TRBJ2-7, with TRBD1 identical over 9 bases. Germline CDR1 is KGHDR and CDR2 is SFDVKD. Losses at the gene ends were 4 bases for V and 0 bases for J; bases not matched to a gene: 6. This CDR3 is 16 amino acids long. The CDR3 bases are TGTGCCACCAGTGAAACAGGGGGCCCAACCTCCTACGAGCAGTACTTC. This gives the protein CATSETGGPTSYEQYF.

The gene calls are TRBV30 and TRBJ2-1; TRBD2 matches 9 bases. V was clipped by 1 base and J by 10 bases; unmatched bases: 5. CDR3 length equals 13 residues. CDR1 is GTSNPN, CDR2 SVGIG, per germline (reference sequence). In DNA, the CDR3 is TGTGCCTGGAGTGGTCTAGCGGGACGGGAGCAGTTCTTC. Translation gives CAWSGLAGREQFF.

This sequence joins TRBV4-1 and TRBJ1-5; D gene unclear. CDR3 length equals 15 residues. V was trimmed by 0 bases and J by 0 bases, leaving 6 bases between them. Germline CDR1 is MGHRA and CDR2 is YSYEKL. CDR3 region: CASSQEAHSNQPQHF. The CDR3 DNA reads TGCGCCAGCAGCCAAGAGGCCCATAGCAATCAGCCCCAGCATTTT.

V and J are TRBV6-5 and TRBJ1-1, with D possibly TRBD1 on 5 matching bases. This CDR3 is 14 amino acids long. Germline V lookup: CDR1 MNHEY, CDR2 SVGAGI. Trimming shortened V by 5 bases and J by 0 bases, and 10 bases separated the two germline ends. The CDR3 region has the DNA TGTGCCAGCAGTCGACAGCTGATGAACACTGAAGCTTTCTTT. This sequence encodes CASSRQLMNTEAFF.

CDR3 amino acids: CASSLGASGIYEQYF. CDR3 nucleotides: TGTGCCAGCAGCTTAGGGGCTAGCGGGATCTACGAGCAGTACTTC. The chain is built from TRBV7-2 and TRBJ2-7; 9 nucleotides agree with TRBD2. The junction had 4 bases not matched to a gene; V was cut back by 1 base and J by 3 bases. Germline CDR1 and CDR2: SGHTA and FQGNSA. The CDR3 spans 15 residues.

This clonotype was observed a few times. The chain couples TRBV7-9 to TRBJ1-2; TRBD1 matches at 11 bases. V shed 2 bases and J 7 bases; nucleotides not matched to a gene: 6. CDR1 is SEHNR and CDR2 is FQNEAQ in the germline V gene (reference sequence). The CDR3 is made up of 15 amino acids. CDR3 residues: CASSLNGQGAGGYTF. The CDR3 DNA reads TGTGCCAGCAGCTTAAATGGACAGGGGGCCGGTGGCTACACCTTC. Drawing the rest from reference TRBV7-9 and TRBJ1-2, the complete variable domain is DTGVSQNPRHKITKRGQNVTFRCDPISEHNRLYWYRQTLGQGPEFLTYFQNEAQLEKSRLLSDRFSAERPKGSFSTLEIQRTEQGDSAMYLCASSLNGQGAGGYTFGSGTRLTVV.

The genes are TRBV4-1 and TRBJ2-5; D perhaps matches TRBD2 (6 bases). Germline CDR1 MGHRA, CDR2 YSYEKL. This CDR3 contains 16 residues. Trimming pared 4 bases from V and 5 bases from J, leaving 20 bases between. The DNA for the CDR3 is TGCGCCAGCAGCCTCTGGTCGGCAGGGAGGATTGAGACCCAGTACTTC. Its translation is CASSLWSAGRIETQYF.

This clonotype was detected only a few times. The chain has TRBV7-2 and TRBJ2-7; 8 nucleotides line up with TRBD1. Trimming cost V 1 base and J 5 bases; bases outside gene matches: 7. Germline V lookup: CDR1 SGHTA, CDR2 FQGNSA. This CDR3 spans 15 amino acids. This CDR3 is CASSLVGQGLNEQYF. The CDR3 DNA reads as TGTGCCAGCAGCTTAGTTGGACAGGGCCTCAACGAGCAGTACTTC.

The rearrangement links TRBV12-3 or TRBV12-4 to TRBJ1-4, with D tentatively TRBD1 (5 bases). Trimming left V 5 bases short and J 6 bases short, with 10 bases between. The CDR3 contains 13 residues. In nucleotides, the CDR3 is TGTGCCAGCAGTCCCTCGACAGATGAAAAACTGTTTTTT. It codes for CASSPSTDEKLFF.

This clonotype was counted between two and nine times. This chain links TRBV29-1 with TRBJ1-2; 8 bases line up with TRBD1. CDR3 length: 14 amino acids. Germline V gene data show CDR1 as SQVTM and CDR2 as ANQGSEA. Trimming cost V 1 base and J 7 bases; bases outside gene matches: 8. The CDR3 DNA reads as TGCAGCGTTGAAGGGCGGACAGGGAACATTGGCTACACCTTC. Amino acid sequence: CSVEGRTGNIGYTF.

This clonotype was counted only a few times. The chain employs TRBV15 and TRBJ2-5, with D possibly TRBD2 on 5 matching bases. V shed 1 base and J shed 2 bases, with 11 bases lying between them. The CDR3 is 15 amino acids. Germline CDR1 is LNHNV and CDR2 is YYDKDF (reference sequence). In DNA, the CDR3 is TGTGCCACCAGCAGAGCCCTAGCTCATCAAGAGACCCAGTACTTC. Protein product: CATSRALAHQETQYF.

The genes are TRBV14 and TRBJ2-5; tentatively, D is TRBD1 (6 bases). The V gene lost 4 bases and the J gene lost 5 bases, with 11 bases spanning the gap. The CDR3 is made up of 13 amino acids. The V gene's germline CDR1 is SGHDN and CDR2 FVKESK. CDR3 nucleotide sequence: TGTGCCAGCAGCCGAGTCAGGGGTGAGACCCAGTACTTC. Translated, it gives CASSRVRGETQYF.

This clonotype was found a few times. V usage is TRBV7-9 and J usage is TRBJ2-3; 10 nucleotides line up with TRBD2. V was pared by 10 bases and J by 3 bases, with 7 bases of the junction left unmatched. This CDR3 contains 14 residues. The V gene's germline CDR1 is SEHNR and CDR2 FQNEAQ (reference sequence). The CDR3 loop reads CATVLAGSTDTQYF. CDR3 DNA: TGTGCCACTGTACTAGCGGGGAGTACAGATACGCAGTATTTT.

V is TRBV7-9 and J is TRBJ2-1, with 7 bases that match TRBD2. V lost 2 bases and J lost 4; bases outside the gene matches: 11. The CDR3 consists of 17 residues. From germline, CDR1 is SEHNR and CDR2 FQNEAQ (reference sequence). DNA for the CDR3: TGTGCCAGCAGCTTATTTCGGGAGGTACTGGGATACAATGAGCAGTTCTTC. Amino acid sequence: CASSLFREVLGYNEQFF.

Only a few counts were recorded for this clonotype. This chain connects TRBV14 to TRBJ1-6; 9 bases fit TRBD1. Germline loops: CDR1 SGHDN, CDR2 FVKESK. This CDR3 region has 17 residues. V was clipped by 0 bases and J by 7 bases; unmatched bases: 7. CDR3 region: CASSQDSGQGYNSPLHF. The DNA for the CDR3 is TGTGCCAGCAGCCAAGATTCGGGACAGGGCTACAATTCACCCCTCCACTTT.

The chain recombines TRBV7-2 with TRBJ2-1, with D perhaps being TRBD1 or TRBD2 (5 bases each). CDR1 is SGHTA and CDR2 is FQGNSA in the germline V gene. The CDR3 length is 14 residues. V lost 4 bases to trimming and J lost 13 bases, with 20 bases between them. The CDR3 region has the DNA TGTGCCAGCAGCTCCTCAACGGGACCCCTAACCCAGTTCTTC. It translates to CASSSSTGPLTQFF.

Of note for this clonotype: A read error may account for a junction end that differs from germline. This sequence joins TRBV20-1 and TRBJ2-7; possibly TRBD1 for D (6 bases). From germline, CDR1 is DFQATT and CDR2 SNEGSKA (reference sequence). The CDR3 spans 17 residues. The CDR3 DNA reads TGCAGTGATAGAACCCTGGACAGCCCCAGGAGCTCCTACGAGCAGTACTTC. Translated: CSDRTLDSPRSSYEQYF.

The CDR3 DNA follows: TGTGCCAGCATAATGTCTTTGAGCTCCTACAATGAGCAGTTCTTC. It is translated as CASIMSLSSYNEQFF. This chain connects TRBV6-5 to TRBJ2-1; no clear D gene. The CDR3 has 15 residues. With 7 bases removed from V and 0 bases from J, the gap between germline ends came to 13 bases. The germline gives CDR1 MNHEY, CDR2 SVGAGI.

The chain recombines TRBV5-1 with TRBJ2-5; the D gene is possibly TRBD1 (6 bases). The ends were cut back, 2 bases at V and 11 bases at J, with 22 bases in the middle. The CDR3 loop spans 15 amino acids. CDR1 and CDR2 from the germline V gene are SGHRS and YFSETQ. The chain's CDR3 is CASSLNGQTYNEQYF. As DNA, the CDR3 is TGCGCCAGCAGCTTAAACGGACAGACTTACAATGAGCAGTACTTC. The full variable domain, in which reference TRBV5-1 and TRBJ2-5 provide the parts outside the CDR3, is KAGVTQTPRYLIKTRGQQVTLSCSPISGHRSVSWYQQTPGQGLQFLFEYFSETQRNKGNFPGRFSGRQFSNSRSEMNVSTLELGDSALYLCASSLNGQTYNEQYFGPGTRLLVL.

This clonotype was observed a few times. The V and J genes are TRBV20-1 and TRBJ2-3; D is possibly TRBD2 (6 bases). This CDR3 has 13 residues. The ends were cut back, 3 bases at V and 5 bases at J, with 12 bases in the middle. Looked up from germline, CDR1 is DFQATT and CDR2 is SNEGSKA (reference sequence). This chain's CDR3 is CSASTPGVDTQYF. CDR3 coding DNA: TGCAGTGCTAGCACCCCGGGGGTAGATACGCAGTATTTT.

This chain connects TRBV29-1 to TRBJ1-2; no firm D call. The CDR3 length is 13 residues. V gave up 3 bases and J gave up 2 bases, with 10 bases separating them. In germline, CDR1 is SQVTM, CDR2 ANQGSEA. The CDR3 nucleotides are TGCAGCGTTGAGGGCGGAAGGAACTATGGCTACACCTTC. This gives the protein CSVEGGRNYGYTF.

This clonotype was counted a few times. The chain combines TRBV5-1 with TRBJ2-4; 12 positions agree with TRBD2. The closer fit of TRBJ2-7 to the DNA end suggests the J call may be wrong. Germline CDR1 and CDR2: SGHRS and YFSETQ. CDR3 length equals 15 residues. This CDR3 is CASSWELAGGYEQYF. For the CDR3, the DNA is TGCGCCAGCAGCTGGGAACTAGCGGGAGGCTACGAGCAGTACTTC.